The T cell receptor beta chain described here comes from a study of shared clonotypes between healthy human individuals. Assay used: immunoSEQ multiplex PCR; TCRdb lists only in-frame clones, some missing. Altogether about 2.1 million clones are present, roughly 95% being singletons, with the ten largest covering approximately 1.6%. The germline gives CDR1 MDHEN, CDR2 SYDVKM. CDR3 length equals 14 residues. Trimming took off 3 bases at V and 2 bases at J, with 11 bases between the two ends. In regard to this clone: What it binds is not known.

Findings and caveats of the study: Four donors shared about 4.5% of their naive CD4 clonotypes. Relative to clonotypes present in all four donors, those not shared had lower generation probabilities.

Naive CD8 cells comprised CD45RO-negative, CCR7-positively selected cells, excluding terminally differentiated effector memory CD45RA+ cells. All participating donors were Caucasian adults from Nashville, Tennessee. Specimen: naive CD8+ T cells from PBMCs. The sequence was obtained from a man younger than 35 in good health. Some clones in this sample may be carry-over from other donors' samples. This rearrangement joins TRBV28 to TRBJ2-7, with D maybe TRBD2 (5 bases). CDR3 residues: CASSFEGGTYEQYF. CDR3 DNA: TGTGCCAGCAGTTTTGAGGGCGGTACCTACGAGCAGTACTTC.